Below, 5 T cell receptor beta chains from the same sample are listed, as sequenced in a study of cytomegalovirus exposure and HLA in healthy donors. PCR primers comprised 60 Vbeta and 13 Jbeta primers. Here immunoSEQ multiplex PCR was the method, and the copy in TCRdb shows in-frame clones only, minus some. The sample records 140,000 to 150,000 clones, just under 70% being singletons. The sample taken for sequencing was PBMCs. Every receptor here comes from a man in his 60s in good health and CMV-seronegative.

The V and J genes are TRBV6-6 and TRBJ1-2, with 9 bases aligning to TRBD1. Trimming at V came to 2 bases and at J to 2 bases, leaving 6 bases not matched to a gene. The CDR3 totals 16 residues. Germline CDR1 is MNHNY and CDR2 is SVGAGI (reference sequence). The CDR3 protein is CASSYGGTGRNYGYTF. CDR3 bases: TGTGCCAGCAGTTACGGTGGGACAGGGCGGAACTATGGCTACACCTTC.

The rearrangement joins TRBV6-5 to TRBJ2-3; maybe TRBD1 (5 bases). The CDR3 consists of 13 residues. The V and J ends lost 6 bases and 2 bases respectively, with 9 bases between them. CDR1 and CDR2 (germline): MNHEY, SVGAGI. In DNA form, the CDR3 reads TGTGCCAGCAGAGACAGCTCCACAGATACGCAGTATTTT. Its protein product is CASRDSSTDTQYF.

In this sample, this clone turned up a few times. The chain carries TRBV5-4 and TRBJ2-7; D ambiguous. V lost 0 bases, J lost 0 bases, and 10 bases lay in between. The length of the CDR3 is 15 residues. Germline values: CDR1 SGHNT, CDR2 YYREEE (reference sequence). CDR3 in amino acids: CASSLAGASSYEQYF. The CDR3 DNA reads TGTGCCAGCAGCTTGGCAGGCGCCAGCTCCTACGAGCAGTACTTC.

CDR3 DNA: TGTGCCTGGAGTGTACATTTTAGCAGCAATGAGCAGTTCTTC. Translation gives CAWSVHFSSNEQFF. The chain uses TRBV30 and TRBJ2-1; no definite D call. Germline CDR1 is GTSNPN and CDR2 is SVGIG (reference sequence). The CDR3 is 14 residues long. Trimming stripped 0 bases from V and 6 bases from J, with 12 bases between. The full variable domain, its missing parts supplied by reference TRBV30 and TRBJ2-1, is SQTIHQWPATLVQPVGSPLSLECTVEGTSNPNLYWYRQAAGRGLQLLFYSVGIGQISSEVPQNLSASRPQDRQFILSSKKLLLSDSGFYLCAWSVHFSSNEQFFGPGTRLTVL.

The J gene is TRBJ2-7, the V gene TRBV4-2; 11 bases are a match to TRBD2. V dropped 4 bases and J dropped 4; count of bases not matched to a gene: 6. The CDR3 contains 15 residues. Germline CDR1 LGHNA, CDR2 YNFKEQ. The CDR3 sequence: CASSPSGLAVYEQYF. The CDR3 nucleotides are TGTGCCAGCAGCCCGTCGGGACTAGCGGTGTACGAGCAGTACTTC.